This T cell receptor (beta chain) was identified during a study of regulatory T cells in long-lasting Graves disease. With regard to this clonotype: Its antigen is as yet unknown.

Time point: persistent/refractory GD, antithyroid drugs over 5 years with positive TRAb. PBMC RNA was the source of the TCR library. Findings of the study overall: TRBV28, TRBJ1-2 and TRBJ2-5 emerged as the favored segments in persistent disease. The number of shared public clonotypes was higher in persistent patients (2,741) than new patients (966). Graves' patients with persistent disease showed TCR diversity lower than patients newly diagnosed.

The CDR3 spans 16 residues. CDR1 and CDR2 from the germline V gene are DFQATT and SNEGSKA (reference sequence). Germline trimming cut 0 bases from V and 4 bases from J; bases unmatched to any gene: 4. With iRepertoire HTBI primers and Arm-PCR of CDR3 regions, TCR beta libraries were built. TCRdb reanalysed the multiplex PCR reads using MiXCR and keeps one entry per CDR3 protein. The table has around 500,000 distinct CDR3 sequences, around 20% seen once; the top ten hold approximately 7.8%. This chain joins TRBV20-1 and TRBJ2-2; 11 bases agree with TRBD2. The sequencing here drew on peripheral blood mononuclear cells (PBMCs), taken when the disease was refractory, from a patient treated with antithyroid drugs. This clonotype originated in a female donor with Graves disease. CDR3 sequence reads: CSARDRLAGFTGELFF. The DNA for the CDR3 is TGCAGTGCTAGAGATCGACTAGCGGGATTCACCGGGGAGCTGTTTTTT.